This T cell receptor beta chain was recovered during a study of T cells in localized non-small cell lung cancer. Study outcomes and limitations: Out of the top 100 tumor clones, a median about 57 were seen in adjacent lung. Longer survival (overall) was linked to higher T cell density in blood. Heterogeneity stays possible, as sequencing covered only one tumor region. Uninvolved adjacent lung had more T cell clonality than any other tissue, topping tumor.

Note on this clone: The antigen is undetermined.

This table comes from immunoSEQ multiplex PCR, and its TCRdb copy is limited to in-frame clones, with some not included. The data contain some 22,000 clones, about four fifths of them singletons. The CDR3 length is 15 residues. Between the trimmed V and J ends, which lost 1 base and 8 bases, there was a span of 15 bases. Germline V lookup: CDR1 SGHTA, CDR2 FQGNSA. This chain joins TRBV7-2 and TRBJ1-5; possibly TRBD1 for D (6 bases). The sequencing here drew on PBMCs, taken before any cancer treatment. The source of this sequence is a man aged 40-75 years with stage II lung adenocarcinoma. Here the CDR3 reads CASSLEGGAGKPQHF. CDR3 coding DNA: TGTGCCAGCAGCTTAGAGGGGGGCGCAGGGAAGCCCCAGCATTTT.